What follows is one T cell receptor (beta chain) and its context. This sample was taken from a study of blood T cell repertoires in COVID-19. CDR1 SGHVS and CDR2 FNYEAQ come from the germline V gene. The CDR3 totals 19 residues. V trimming: 5 bases; J trimming: 0 bases; junction bases outside the gene matches: 16. Libraries were prepared by immunoSEQ multiplex PCR; TCRdb keeps only in-frame clonotypes and omits some of them. The table shows tens of thousands of clones, with 70% to 90% occurring only once. The rearrangement uses TRBV7-6 and TRBJ1-3, with 7 bases fitting TRBD1. The TCR comes from a man in his sixties with acute or convalescent COVID-19. The sequenced sample consisted of peripheral blood. The CDR3 DNA follows: TGTGCCAGCAGCGGAAGGGGGGACAGTAGTCTTATCTCTGGAAACACCATATATTTT. It yields the protein CASSGRGDSSLISGNTIYF.